The rows below give T cell receptor beta chains drawn from one sample of a study of blood T cell repertoires in COVID-19. The data were produced by immunoSEQ multiplex PCR, yet TCRdb's version contains in-frame clones alone and is incomplete. The data contain 45,000 to 50,000 clones, over 75% of them singletons. The specimen was peripheral blood. These receptors were collected from a woman aged 55-70 years with acute or convalescent COVID-19. Each CDR3 is given with its conserved first and last residue.

v_gene | len | CDR3aa
TRBV30 | 14 | CALRDREFDDTQYF
TRBV5-1 | 16 | CASSYGTSGSRETQYF
TRBV15 | 17 | CATSTYQGTGGTDTQYF
TRBV3-1/TRBV3-2 | 14 | CASSQARSRDTIYF
TRBV4-1 | 15 | CASSQEVSRKTEAFF
TRBV27 | 15 | CASSSALTQMGEQYF
TRBV9 | 14 | CASSVGGGGDTQYF
TRBV10-1 | 12 | CASVWGHNEQFF
TRBV5-6 | 16 | CASSLGVGTRFGIQYF
TRBV13 | 16 | CASSLGRGQQTGELFF
TRBV2 | 13 | CASSEGRGSEAFF
TRBV7-3 | 16 | CASSRGLAGPWDTQYF
TRBV29-1 | 13 | CSVVLPLETEAFF
TRBV7-8 | 17 | CASSLAQVGSSGNTIYF